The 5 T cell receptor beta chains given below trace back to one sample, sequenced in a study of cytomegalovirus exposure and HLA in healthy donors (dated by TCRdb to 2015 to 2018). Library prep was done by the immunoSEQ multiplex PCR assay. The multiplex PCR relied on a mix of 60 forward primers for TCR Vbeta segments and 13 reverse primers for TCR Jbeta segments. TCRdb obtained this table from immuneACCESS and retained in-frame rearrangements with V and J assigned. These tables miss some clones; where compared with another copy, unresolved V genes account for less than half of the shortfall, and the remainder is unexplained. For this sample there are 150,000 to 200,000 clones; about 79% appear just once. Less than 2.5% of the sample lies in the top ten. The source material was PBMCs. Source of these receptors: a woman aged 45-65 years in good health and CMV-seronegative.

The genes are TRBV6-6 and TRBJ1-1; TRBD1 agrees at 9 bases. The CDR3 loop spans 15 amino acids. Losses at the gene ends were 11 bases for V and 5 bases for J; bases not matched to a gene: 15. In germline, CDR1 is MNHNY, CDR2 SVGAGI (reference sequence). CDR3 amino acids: CAGKGDRDLGTEAFF. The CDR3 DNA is TGTGCCGGAAAGGGGGACAGGGACCTGGGTACTGAAGCTTTCTTT.

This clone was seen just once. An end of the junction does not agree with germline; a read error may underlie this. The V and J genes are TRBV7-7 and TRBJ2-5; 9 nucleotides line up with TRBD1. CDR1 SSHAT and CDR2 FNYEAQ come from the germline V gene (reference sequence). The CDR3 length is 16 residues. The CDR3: CASSLETGTGRETQYF. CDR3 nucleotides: TGTGCTAGCAGCTTAGAGACTGGGACAGGGAGGGAGACCCAGTACTTC.

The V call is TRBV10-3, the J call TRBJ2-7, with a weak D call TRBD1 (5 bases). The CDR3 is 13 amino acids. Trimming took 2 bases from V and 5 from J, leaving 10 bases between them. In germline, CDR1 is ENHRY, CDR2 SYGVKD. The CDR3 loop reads CAISERGRHEQYF. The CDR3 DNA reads TGTGCCATCAGTGAGAGGGGTAGACACGAGCAGTACTTC.

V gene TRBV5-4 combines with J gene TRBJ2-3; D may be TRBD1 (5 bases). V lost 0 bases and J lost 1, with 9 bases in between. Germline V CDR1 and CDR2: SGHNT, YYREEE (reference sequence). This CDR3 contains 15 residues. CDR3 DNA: TGTGCCAGCAGCTTGGGGGGCGTAGGCACAGATACGCAGTATTTT. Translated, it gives CASSLGGVGTDTQYF.

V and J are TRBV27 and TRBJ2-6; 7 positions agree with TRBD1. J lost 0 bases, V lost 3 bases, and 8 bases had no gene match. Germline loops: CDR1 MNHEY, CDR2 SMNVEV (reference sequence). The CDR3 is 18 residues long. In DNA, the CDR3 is TGTGCCAGCAGTTTGTGGGGACAGATTCTCTCTGGGGCCAACGTCCTGACTTTC. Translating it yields CASSLWGQILSGANVLTF. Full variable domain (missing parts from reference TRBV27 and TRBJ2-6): EAQVTQNPRYLITVTGKKLTVTCSQNMNHEYMSWYRQDPGLGLRQIYYSMNVEVTDKGDVPEGYKVSRKEKRNFPLILESPSPNQTSLYFCASSLWGQILSGANVLTFGAGSRLTVL.